This T cell receptor beta chain was recorded in a study of cytomegalovirus exposure and HLA in healthy donors. Study as a whole: Samples from HLA-typed donors yielded about 85 million unique TCRs in an early data release.

Both 60 Vbeta primers and 13 Jbeta primers went into the PCR. The table came from immunoSEQ multiplex PCR; TCRdb's copy has only in-frame clones and leaves some out. The top ten hold approximately 12% of the sample, which has about 120,000 clones, about 80% seen once. The germline gives CDR1 SNHLY, CDR2 FYNNEI. With V trimmed by 2 bases and J by 3 bases, 5 bases remained unmatched. CDR3 length: 15 residues. Sequencing was done on a sample of PBMCs. V is TRBV2 and J is TRBJ2-5; 8 nucleotides match TRBD1. This TCR derives from a woman in her 40s in good health and CMV-seropositive. This chain's CDR3 is CASSEIGDRKETQYF. For the CDR3, the DNA is TGTGCCAGCAGTGAAATCGGGGACAGGAAAGAGACCCAGTACTTC.